One and the same sample provided the 16 T cell receptor beta chains below, sequenced in a study of T cell responses to AZD1222 COVID-19 vaccine (dated by TCRdb to the early 2020s). The sample's time point label, decoded: baseline before first vaccination. The protocol used for the library was the immunoSEQ multiplex PCR assay. This immuneACCESS table, as held by TCRdb, lists in-frame sequences with V and J called but not all clones. Of the missing ones, under half trace to an unresolved V gene in checked studies; the others have no known cause. The sample data list some 120,000 clones, and about 91% of these were observed just once. The ten largest clonotypes hold approximately 2.5% of the sample. Sequences were derived from peripheral blood, sampled on day 0 of AZD1222 vaccination. The receptor source for this set is an adult in good health.

This chain uses TRBV2 with TRBJ2-7; 14 bases align to TRBD2. CDR1 and CDR2 (germline): SNHLY, FYNNEI. The length of the CDR3 is 15 residues. Trimming cost V 10 bases and J 5 bases; bases outside gene matches: 10. The CDR3 sequence is CANLLPGLAGDEQYF. The CDR3 bases are TGTGCCAACCTTCTACCGGGACTAGCGGGGGACGAGCAGTACTTC.

This clone has a count of ten or more. The gene calls are TRBV20-1 and TRBJ2-7; TRBD2 matches at 8 bases. V lost 3 bases to trimming and J lost 4 bases; unmatched junction nucleotides: 11. Per germline, CDR1 DFQATT and CDR2 SNEGSKA (reference sequence). The CDR3 runs to 15 residues. The CDR3 is CSASPGAGGSYEQYF. CDR3 DNA sequence: TGCAGTGCTAGTCCCGGGGCGGGAGGATCTTACGAGCAGTACTTC.

The rearrangement links TRBV7-6 to TRBJ1-3; a possible D gene is TRBD1 (6 bases). This CDR3 is 15 amino acids long. In germline, CDR1 is SGHVS, CDR2 FNYEAQ. The V end lost 6 bases, the J end lost 0 bases, and 12 bases lay between the germline ends. Here the CDR3 reads CASSPDRNSGNTIYF. In nucleotides, the CDR3 is TGTGCCAGCAGTCCCGACAGGAACTCTGGAAACACCATATATTTT.

The chain is built from TRBV2 and TRBJ2-1, with 8 bases aligning to TRBD2. The junction had 8 bases not matched to a gene; V was cut back by 7 bases and J by 0 bases. The length of the CDR3 is 16 residues. Germline loops: CDR1 SNHLY, CDR2 FYNNEI. This chain's CDR3 is CASIKTSASSYNEQFF. In DNA, the CDR3 is TGTGCCAGCATTAAGACTAGCGCTAGCTCCTACAATGAGCAGTTCTTC.

The chain combines TRBV7-2 with TRBJ2-2; no clear D gene. The CDR3 runs 12 residues. The V gene lost 3 bases and the J gene lost 6 bases, with 5 bases spanning the gap. Germline-derived CDR1 and CDR2 are SGHTA and FQGNSA. The CDR3 loop reads CASSFRAGELFF. Here the CDR3 DNA reads TGTGCCAGCAGCTTTCGGGCCGGGGAGCTGTTTTTT.

V and J are TRBV12-3 or TRBV12-4 and TRBJ2-7; no clear D gene. The CDR3 has 12 residues. Trimming shortened V by 5 bases and J by 2 bases, and 7 bases separated the two germline ends. CDR3 region: CASSSVTYEQYF. The CDR3 DNA follows: TGTGCCAGCAGTAGCGTAACCTACGAGCAGTACTTC.

This rearrangement joins TRBV9 to TRBJ2-2, with D maybe TRBD2 (5 bases). The V and J ends lost 3 bases and 5 bases respectively, with 11 bases between them. CDR3 length: 14 amino acids. Per germline, CDR1 SGDLS and CDR2 YYNGEE. Written as DNA, the CDR3 is TGTGCCAGCAGCGGCCGGGAACCAACCGGGGAGCTGTTTTTT. Translation gives CASSGREPTGELFF. The variable domain in full, with the rest retrieved from reference TRBV9 and TRBJ2-2, is DSGVTQTPKHLITATGQRVTLRCSPRSGDLSVYWYQQSLDQGLQFLIQYYNGEERAKGNILERFSAQQFPDLHSELNLSSLELGDSALYFCASSGREPTGELFFGEGSRLTVL.

The chain couples TRBV18 to TRBJ2-5; D ambiguous. With 3 bases removed from V and 0 bases from J, the gap between germline ends came to 8 bases. CDR1 is KGHSH, CDR2 LQKENI, per germline. The CDR3 runs to 14 residues. In DNA form, the CDR3 reads TGTGCCAGCTCACCTGAGAGATACCAAGAGACCCAGTACTTC. As protein: CASSPERYQETQYF.

V gene TRBV6-5 combines with J gene TRBJ2-7; D tentatively fits TRBD1 or TRBD2 (5 bases each). The germline gives CDR1 MNHEY, CDR2 SVGAGI. The CDR3 has 12 residues. Trimming took 7 bases from V and 4 from J, leaving 11 bases between them. CDR3 region: CASTRERYEQYF. CDR3 bases: TGTGCCAGCACCAGGGAGAGGTACGAGCAGTACTTC.

The genes are TRBV5-4 and TRBJ2-7; D perhaps matches TRBD1 (6 bases). The CDR3 is 12 residues long. Germline V gene lookup returns CDR1 SGHNT and CDR2 YYREEE (reference sequence). V gave up 4 bases and J gave up 3 bases, with 8 bases separating them. As DNA, the CDR3 is TGTGCCAGCAGCGCAGGGGACTACGAGCAGTACTTC. This encodes CASSAGDYEQYF.

The chain couples TRBV19 to TRBJ1-1, with D perhaps TRBD1 (6 bases). From germline, CDR1 is LNHDA and CDR2 SQIVND (reference sequence). This CDR3 is 13 amino acids long. V lost 7 bases and J lost 5, with 14 bases in between. CDR3 DNA: TGTGCCAGTATGATTACAGGGTGGACTGAAGCTTTCTTT. Protein product: CASMITGWTEAFF.

The chain carries TRBV4-1 and TRBJ2-7; tentative D call: TRBD1 (5 bases). V lost 0 bases and J 1 base, leaving 13 bases between the germline ends. Germline V gives CDR1 MGHRA, CDR2 YSYEKL. This CDR3 is built from 16 residues. The CDR3 nucleotides read TGCGCCAGCAGCCAAGATCCAGGGATCCTTTCCTACGAGCAGTACTTC. Translation: CASSQDPGILSYEQYF.

The rearrangement links TRBV30 to TRBJ1-4; no definite D call. Germline V CDR1 and CDR2: GTSNPN, SVGIG (reference sequence). Trimming removed 4 bases from V and 2 bases from J, with 5 bases in between. The CDR3 length is 12 residues. Written as DNA, the CDR3 is TGTGCCTGGACGGAGACTAATGAAAAACTGTTTTTT. It codes for CAWTETNEKLFF.

J is TRBJ2-2 and V is TRBV5-1, with D unresolved. Per the germline V gene, CDR1 is SGHRS and CDR2 is YFSETQ. Trimming took 1 base from V and 9 from J, leaving 7 bases between them. CDR3 length: 12 residues. CDR3: CASSLQSRELFF. The CDR3, as DNA: TGCGCCAGCAGCTTGCAAAGCAGGGAGCTGTTTTTT. The variable domain in full, completed from reference TRBV5-1 and TRBJ2-2, reads KAGVTQTPRYLIKTRGQQVTLSCSPISGHRSVSWYQQTPGQGLQFLFEYFSETQRNKGNFPGRFSGRQFSNSRSEMNVSTLELGDSALYLCASSLQSRELFFGEGSRLTVL.

The chain carries TRBV6-5 and TRBJ1-2; the D gene is possibly TRBD1 (6 bases). CDR3 length: 16 amino acids. V was pared by 4 bases and J by 1 base, with 16 bases between. CDR1 MNHEY and CDR2 SVGAGI come from the germline V gene. The CDR3 nucleotides are TGTGCCAGCAGTTCCGGGGGGACACCTATTAACTATGGCTACACCTTC. Amino acid sequence: CASSSGGTPINYGYTF.

The chain is built from TRBV4-1 and TRBJ2-1; TRBD2 matches 7 bases. Germline V lookup: CDR1 MGHRA, CDR2 YSYEKL. CDR3 size: 14 residues. V shed 6 bases, J shed 7 bases, and the junction held 9 bases outside the gene matches. DNA of the CDR3: TGCGCCAGCAGAAAAGCGGGACGAACTAATGAGCAGTTCTTC. It yields the protein CASRKAGRTNEQFF.